This T cell receptor (beta chain) appears in the sequencing data of a study of cytomegalovirus exposure and HLA in healthy donors. About the research overall: HLA-typed donors were the source of roughly 80 million unique TCRs held in an early data release. Study findings and constraints: Relative to the approximately 700-donor mean, N-insertions were reportedly fewer in an Asian-associated ancestry cluster in a later analysis. Some highly shared sequence variants likely arose as a pipeline artifact. TCR beta chain V- and J-gene trimming was linked, in a later analysis, to a missense variant in DCLRE1C.

In the PCR, 60 Vbeta and 13 Jbeta primers were used. Only in-frame clones appear in the TCRdb table, and some are missing; sequencing was by immunoSEQ multiplex PCR. The sample lists about 140,000 clones, 75% to 80% occurring once. CDR1 and CDR2 (germline): LNHDA, SQIVND (reference sequence). J lost 7 bases, V lost 5 bases, and 11 bases had no gene match. This CDR3 comprises 14 residues. Concerning this clone itself: The target antigen is unknown.

This clonotype originated in a woman aged 18-29 years in good health and CMV-seropositive. This sequence joins TRBV19 and TRBJ2-7; 7 bases agree with TRBD2. What was sequenced was PBMCs. CDR3 loop: CASSFGGGAEEQYF. The CDR3 bases are TGTGCCAGTAGTTTTGGCGGGGGAGCAGAAGAGCAGTACTTC.